This T cell receptor (beta chain) comes out of a study of blood T cell repertoires in COVID-19. Study summary: Samples came from the United States, Italy and Spain, spanning acute and convalescent COVID-19. PBMCs, B-cell-depleted T cells, or T cells were the source of the cDNA or gDNA that made up the material.

In its sample, this clone was seen a few times. J lost 9 bases, V lost 5 bases, and 9 bases had no gene match. Germline CDR1 and CDR2: MDHEN and SYDVKM. This CDR3 has 14 residues. Authors' methods: Reference gene primer amplification gave estimated nucleated cell counts. TCRdb keeps only in-frame clones here, not all; method: immunoSEQ multiplex PCR. V, J and clone size reflect that table, while D and trimming were determined from the DNA. This sample yields around 88,000 clones, of which 88% are seen a single time; about 2.7% belongs to the top ten. The V call is TRBV28, the J call TRBJ1-5; the match to TRBD1 covers 8 bases. The receptor comes from an elderly woman with acute or convalescent COVID-19. Specimen: peripheral blood. CDR3 amino acids: CASSQHRGRRPQHF. The CDR3 DNA sequence: TGTGCCAGCAGTCAACACAGGGGGAGGCGGCCCCAGCATTTT. Full variable domain (rest looked up from reference TRBV28 and TRBJ1-5): DVKVTQSSRYLVKRTGEKVFLECVQDMDHENMFWYRQDPGLGLRLIYFSYDVKMKEKGDIPEGYSVSREKKERFSLILESASTNQTSMYLCASSQHRGRRPQHFGDGTRLSIL.